The next 32 T cell receptor beta chains were all read from a single sample in a study of Graves' ophthalmopathy and Graves' hyperthyroidism (dated by TCRdb to 2016 to 2018). TCRdb lists the instrument as Illumina HiSeq 2000. TCR beta CDR3 regions were amplified from RNA transcripts for repertoire sequencing. The first round of RT-PCR was done with HTBI primers and the Qiagen OneStep RT-PCR kit, and was followed by a second round of multiplex PCR, then size selection and purification. TCRdb reran the public reads through fastp at Q25 and MiXCR, keeping productive beta chains. Under each unique CDR3 protein, matching rows form one entry showing the most common genes and DNA. A total of about 1.2 million distinct CDR3 sequences appear in this sample, about 38% of them only once. The ten largest account for more than 9.5% of the sample. Material: peripheral blood or thyroid tissue (not recorded which). The receptors come from an adult man with Graves' hyperthyroidism.

This clonotype has at least ten counts. This chain joins TRBV29-1 and TRBJ2-7, with 10 bases lining up with TRBD2. V was clipped by 3 bases and J by 3 bases; unmatched bases: 5. Germline V gene lookup returns CDR1 SQVTM and CDR2 ANQGSEA. The CDR3 is made up of 14 amino acids. The CDR3 here is CSVEESSGSYEQYF. CDR3 in DNA: TGCAGCGTTGAGGAGTCTAGCGGGAGCTACGAGCAGTACTTC.

This clonotype showed up just a few times. The chain carries TRBV28 and TRBJ1-2, with a possible D match to TRBD1 (5 bases). The CDR3 sequence is 14 residues long. CDR1 MDHEN and CDR2 SYDVKM come from the germline V gene. V lost 1 base and J lost 3, with 9 bases in between. The CDR3 nucleotides read TGTGCCAGCAGTTTATTCAGGGAAGACTATGGCTACACCTTC. Its protein is CASSLFREDYGYTF.

This clonotype was recorded many times. The genes are TRBV25-1 and TRBJ2-5, with TRBD2 identical over 9 bases. CDR1 is MGHDK, CDR2 SYGVNS, per germline. This CDR3 comprises 17 residues. V shed 0 bases and J 3 bases; nucleotides not matched to a gene: 8. For the CDR3, the DNA is TGTGCCAGCAGTGAATACGGCGGGGGGGCGCCAGAAGAGACCCAGTACTTC. This codes for CASSEYGGGAPEETQYF.

The chain uses TRBV19 and TRBJ2-2; possible D gene TRBD2, 5 bases. CDR1 is LNHDA, CDR2 SQIVND, per germline (reference sequence). CDR3 length: 16 residues. V lost 1 base and J 0 bases, leaving 9 bases between the germline ends. Written as DNA, the CDR3 is TGTGCCAGTAGTATAGGAAGCGGAACGAACACCGGGGAGCTGTTTTTT. Translating it yields CASSIGSGTNTGELFF.

This clonotype was detected a few times. This CDR3 is CASSLGRADYEQYF. The CDR3 bases are TGTGCCAGCAGCTTGGGCCGCGCCGATTACGAGCAGTACTTC. This sequence joins TRBV5-6 and TRBJ2-7, with D hard to call. The CDR3 consists of 14 residues. CDR1 is SGHDT, CDR2 YYEEEE, per germline. Deletions cut 0 bases from V and 4 bases from J, with 11 bases between.

V and J are TRBV29-1 and TRBJ1-4; TRBD1 matches at 7 bases. Trimming cost V 6 bases and J 10 bases; bases outside gene matches: 20. CDR3 size: 16 residues. CDR1 and CDR2 (germline): SQVTM, ANQGSEA. The CDR3 nucleotides are TGCAGCGTCCCCTCCGGTGAGGGGGCATGGGAGGGAAAACTGTTTTTT. Translated: CSVPSGEGAWEGKLFF.

The table lists this clonotype with many counts. V usage is TRBV9 and J usage is TRBJ1-2; D not resolved. V lost 3 bases and J 3 bases, leaving 12 bases between the germline ends. The CDR3 contains 14 residues. CDR1 and CDR2 (germline): SGDLS, YYNGEE. The CDR3 is CASSATSTYYGYTF. CDR3 nucleotide sequence: TGTGCCAGCAGCGCAACCTCGACGTACTATGGCTACACCTTC.

The genes are TRBV27 and TRBJ1-2; the D is unclear. Per germline, CDR1 MNHEY and CDR2 SMNVEV (reference sequence). The V gene lost 10 bases and the J gene lost 11 bases, with 23 bases spanning the gap. This CDR3 contains 13 residues. The CDR3 bases are TGTGCCATCTCTCAGGATCGGGGAGGAGGTTACACCTTC. Protein: CAISQDRGGGYTF.

This clonotype was observed a handful of times. This chain joins TRBV7-2 and TRBJ2-2; D tentatively fits TRBD1 or TRBD2 (5 bases each). Germline assignment: CDR1 SGHTA and CDR2 FQGNSA. CDR3 length equals 18 residues. V was cut by 1 base and J by 6 bases, with 21 bases left in between. CDR3 residues: CASSLVPPGTLLSGELFF. The CDR3 nucleotides read TGTGCCAGCAGCTTAGTACCCCCGGGGACCCTACTTTCCGGGGAGCTGTTTTTT.

This clonotype was detected only a few times. This rearrangement joins TRBV7-2 to TRBJ2-5; D might be TRBD1 or TRBD2, each matching 6 bases. CDR1 and CDR2 from the germline V gene are SGHTA and FQGNSA. The CDR3 is 15 residues long. V was cut by 3 bases and J by 1 base, with 12 bases left in between. The CDR3 region has the DNA TGTGCCAGCAGCTTGGGGGGCGGCCGCCAAGAGACCCAGTACTTC. This sequence encodes CASSLGGGRQETQYF.

V gene TRBV25-1 combines with J gene TRBJ2-7; TRBD1 or TRBD2 may be the D gene (5 bases each). Trimming took off 1 base at V and 5 bases at J, with 9 bases between the two ends. This CDR3 contains 13 residues. Germline V gives CDR1 MGHDK, CDR2 SYGVNS. The CDR3 here is CASSEFPGHEQYF. The CDR3 bases are TGTGCCAGCAGTGAATTCCCGGGGCACGAGCAGTACTTC.

This clonotype was observed once. A read error is possible here, since a much larger clone lies one base away. This sequence joins TRBV7-2 and TRBJ2-2; a weak D match, TRBD1 (6 bases). CDR3 length equals 18 residues. V lost 2 bases and J 1 base, leaving 17 bases between the germline ends. Germline assignment: CDR1 SGHTA and CDR2 FQGNSA. The CDR3 DNA reads TGTGCCAGCAGCTTAAGTGTACCCCGACAGGTGAACACCGGGGAGCTGTTTTTT. This sequence encodes CASSLSVPRQVNTGELFF.

V gene TRBV20-1 combines with J gene TRBJ1-4; TRBD1 aligns across 7 bases. Per the germline V gene, CDR1 is DFQATT and CDR2 is SNEGSKA (reference sequence). With V trimmed by 1 base and J by 6 bases, 5 bases remained unmatched. The CDR3 spans 14 residues. This CDR3 reads CSARGGRGHEKLFF. In DNA form, the CDR3 reads TGCAGTGCTAGAGGGGGGAGGGGGCATGAAAAACTGTTTTTT.

This clonotype was seen ten or more times. This sequence joins TRBV6-5 and TRBJ1-6; D perhaps matches TRBD1 (6 bases). The ends were cut back, 6 bases at V and 9 bases at J, with 18 bases in the middle. This CDR3 comprises 15 residues. Germline V CDR1 and CDR2: MNHEY, SVGAGI. The CDR3 region has the DNA TGTGCCAGCAGATCAAGTACAGGGTCGGCTTCACCCCTCCACTTT. This codes for CASRSSTGSASPLHF.

This clonotype occurred a few times. V gene TRBV4-3 combines with J gene TRBJ2-7, with D perhaps TRBD1 (6 bases). The CDR3 length is 15 residues. CDR1 is LGHNA and CDR2 is YSLEER in the germline V gene. Trimming removed 0 bases at V and 1 base at J, with 10 bases between. The CDR3 reads CASSQDPGASYEQYF. In nucleotides, the CDR3 is TGCGCCAGCAGCCAAGATCCAGGGGCGTCCTACGAGCAGTACTTC.

This clonotype occurred many times. The chain combines TRBV27 with TRBJ1-1; D not certain. The V gene lost 0 bases and the J gene lost 0 bases, with 5 bases spanning the gap. The length of the CDR3 is 14 residues. Germline loops: CDR1 MNHEY, CDR2 SMNVEV (reference sequence). The DNA for the CDR3 is TGTGCCAGCAGTTTATCGACGATGAACACTGAAGCTTTCTTT. Translated: CASSLSTMNTEAFF.

This clonotype was found a few times. The chain employs TRBV7-9 and TRBJ1-2; 7 positions agree with TRBD1. Trimming cost V 7 bases and J 6 bases; bases outside gene matches: 14. The CDR3 sequence is 15 residues long. Germline V CDR1 and CDR2: SEHNR, FQNEAQ (reference sequence). The CDR3 coding sequence is TGTGCCAGCAACCAACCACTCGGACAGGAGGATGGCTACACCTTC. Protein: CASNQPLGQEDGYTF.

CDR3 region: CAISDGTSVWETQYF. CDR3 sequence (DNA): TGTGCCATCAGTGACGGGACTAGCGTATGGGAGACCCAGTACTTC. The V and J genes are TRBV10-3 and TRBJ2-5; 10 bases agree with TRBD2. The CDR3 extends over 15 amino acids. In germline, CDR1 is ENHRY, CDR2 SYGVKD. V was pared by 3 bases and J by 5 bases, with 6 bases of the junction left unmatched.

This clonotype appeared many times. The chain couples TRBV2 to TRBJ2-7, with TRBD1 as a possible D gene (5 bases). Germline CDR1 SNHLY, CDR2 FYNNEI. The V end lost 7 bases, the J end lost 3 bases, and 13 bases lay between the germline ends. The CDR3 is 13 residues long. CDR3 DNA: TGTGCCAGCACCAGGGTAGCCGACTACGAGCAGTACTTC. Protein product: CASTRVADYEQYF.

The V and J genes are TRBV24-1 and TRBJ2-2; perhaps D is TRBD1 or TRBD2 (5 bases each). Trimming pared 3 bases from V and 6 bases from J, leaving 19 bases between. Germline V gives CDR1 KGHDR, CDR2 SFDVKD. This CDR3 region has 17 residues. Written as DNA, the CDR3 is TGTGCCACCAGTGATACCGGGACGGGAAGACGGCCCGGGGAGCTGTTTTTT. It encodes CATSDTGTGRRPGELFF.

This clonotype occurred a few times. This chain connects TRBV2 to TRBJ2-2; TRBD2 matches 10 bases. The CDR3 covers 17 residues. Losses at the gene ends were 3 bases for V and 5 bases for J; bases not matched to a gene: 9. Germline-derived CDR1 and CDR2 are SNHLY and FYNNEI. As DNA, the CDR3 is TGTGCCAGCAGTGATGAAGCGGGAGGGCCGAGGACCGGGGAGCTGTTTTTT. This encodes CASSDEAGGPRTGELFF. Looking up the rest from reference TRBV2 and TRBJ2-2 gives the full variable domain: EPEVTQTPSHQVTQMGQEVILRCVPISNHLYFYWYRQILGQKVEFLVSFYNNEISEKSEIFDDQFSVERPDGSNFTLKIRSTKLEDSAMYFCASSDEAGGPRTGELFFGEGSRLTVL.

This clonotype was picked up many times. V is TRBV29-1 and J is TRBJ1-1; the D is unclear. The germline V gene has CDR1 SQVTM and CDR2 ANQGSEA. The CDR3 is 11 residues long. V gave up 8 bases and J gave up 4 bases, with 11 bases separating them. DNA for the CDR3: TGCAGCATATTTCAGGTCACTGAAGCTTTCTTT. This translates into CSIFQVTEAFF.

This clonotype showed up just a few times. The chain recombines TRBV11-2 with TRBJ1-5; D uncertain. The V end lost 0 bases, the J end lost 2 bases, and 14 bases lay between the germline ends. Germline-derived CDR1 and CDR2 are SGHAT and FQNNGV. The CDR3 has 17 residues. The CDR3 nucleotides are TGTGCCAGCAGCTTAGACGGGCCGGGGTACGGCAATCAGCCCCAGCATTTT. Amino acid sequence: CASSLDGPGYGNQPQHF.

This clonotype was recorded at least ten times. The rearrangement uses TRBV20-1 and TRBJ2-7; D may be TRBD1 or TRBD2 (5 bases each). Per germline, CDR1 DFQATT and CDR2 SNEGSKA (reference sequence). The V gene lost 1 base and the J gene lost 3 bases, with 13 bases spanning the gap. This CDR3 contains 14 residues. Here the CDR3 reads CSARGGAQIYEQYF. CDR3 DNA: TGCAGTGCTAGAGGAGGGGCCCAGATCTACGAGCAGTACTTC.

V usage is TRBV7-8 and J usage is TRBJ1-1, with 9 bases that match TRBD1. This CDR3 spans 15 amino acids. With V trimmed by 5 bases and J by 5 bases, 9 bases remained unmatched. The germline V gene encodes CDR1 SGHVS and CDR2 FQNEAQ. DNA for the CDR3: TGTGCCAGCAGCCCCATCGGGACAGGGAGGACTGAAGCTTTCTTT. Translating gives CASSPIGTGRTEAFF. Using reference TRBV7-8 and TRBJ1-1 for the parts outside the CDR3, the full variable domain is GAGVSQSPRYKVAKRGQDVALRCDPISGHVSLFWYQQALGQGPEFLTYFQNEAQLDKSGLPSDRFFAERPEGSVSTLKIQRTQQEDSAVYLCASSPIGTGRTEAFFGQGTRLTVV.

Concerning this clonotype itself: This could be a read error, since a much larger clone is one nucleotide away. The chain employs TRBV20-1 and TRBJ2-7, with D perhaps TRBD2 (5 bases). Between the trimmed V and J ends, which lost 2 bases and 0 bases, there was a span of 11 bases. This CDR3 comprises 14 residues. Germline V gives CDR1 DFQATT, CDR2 SNEGSKA (reference sequence). The CDR3 DNA reads TGCAGTGCTAGACCGGGAACGGACTCCTACGAGCAGTACTTC. It is translated as CSARPGTDSYEQYF.

This clonotype appeared many times. V usage is TRBV20-1 and J usage is TRBJ1-5; D might be TRBD1 (6 bases). This CDR3 comprises 14 residues. The germline V gene has CDR1 DFQATT and CDR2 SNEGSKA (reference sequence). Between the trimmed V and J ends, which lost 4 bases and 0 bases, there was a span of 10 bases. The chain's CDR3 is CSATGTNSNQPQHF. The DNA for the CDR3 is TGCAGTGCTACCGGGACAAATAGCAATCAGCCCCAGCATTTT.

Concerning this clonotype: A clone one base away is much larger, so this may be a read error. This likely comes from a read error, as the CDR3 has no conserved phenylalanine or tryptophan at its end. This rearrangement joins TRBV29-1 to TRBJ1-1, with no clear D. V was shortened by 4 bases and J by 4 bases, with 10 bases between the two germline ends. Germline loops: CDR1 SQVTM, CDR2 ANQGSEA. The CDR3 contains 12 residues. CDR3 sequence reads: CSVGGIGTEAFS. CDR3 sequence (DNA): TGCAGCGTTGGAGGAATAGGCACTGAAGCTTTCTCT.

The V call is TRBV6-5, the J call TRBJ2-7; no clear D gene. Germline V lookup: CDR1 MNHEY, CDR2 SVGAGI. This CDR3 comprises 16 residues. Trimming removed 0 bases at V and 2 bases at J, with 14 bases between. In DNA form, the CDR3 reads TGTGCCAGCAGTTACTCTACGGATCGTCCGGCCTACGAGCAGTACTTC. It codes for CASSYSTDRPAYEQYF.

The table lists this clonotype with a few counts. At one end the junction does not follow the germline gene, possibly because of a read error. The chain links TRBV10-2 to TRBJ1-5; no reliable D call. The CDR3 sequence is 15 residues long. Germline CDR1 WSHSY, CDR2 SAAADI. The CDR3 nucleotides read TGTGCCAGCAGCCAAGCCGGTTTTGGAAATCAGCCCCAGCATTTT. Protein sequence: CASSQAGFGNQPQHF.

The rearrangement uses TRBV15 and TRBJ2-7; unclear D gene. This CDR3 has 15 residues. Trimming left V 0 bases short and J 0 bases short, with 9 bases between. Germline V gene data show CDR1 as LNHNV and CDR2 as YYDKDF (reference sequence). Here the CDR3 DNA reads TGTGCCACCAGCAGAGATTCCCGGAGCTCCTACGAGCAGTACTTC. Protein: CATSRDSRSSYEQYF.

The chain employs TRBV30 and TRBJ1-2; the D is unclear. The CDR3 is made up of 13 amino acids. CDR1 GTSNPN and CDR2 SVGIG come from the germline V gene (reference sequence). CDR3 protein: CATVMQMNYGYTF. CDR3 coding DNA: TGTGCTACTGTAATGCAGATGAACTATGGCTACACCTTC.